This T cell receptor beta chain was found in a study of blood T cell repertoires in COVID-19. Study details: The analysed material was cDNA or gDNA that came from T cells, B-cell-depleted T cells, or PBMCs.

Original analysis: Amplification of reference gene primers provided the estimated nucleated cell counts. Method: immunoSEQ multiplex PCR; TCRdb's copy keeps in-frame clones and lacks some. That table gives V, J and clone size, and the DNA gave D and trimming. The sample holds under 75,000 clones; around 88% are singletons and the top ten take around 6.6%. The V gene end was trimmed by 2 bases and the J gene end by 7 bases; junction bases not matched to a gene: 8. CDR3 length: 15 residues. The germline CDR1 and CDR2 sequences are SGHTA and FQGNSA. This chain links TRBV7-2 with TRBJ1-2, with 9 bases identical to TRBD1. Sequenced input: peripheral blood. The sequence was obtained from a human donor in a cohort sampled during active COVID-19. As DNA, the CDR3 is TGTGCCAGCAGCTTAAGTCTGGACAGGGGAGCTGGCTACACCTTC. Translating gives CASSLSLDRGAGYTF.